The clone carrying this T cell receptor (beta chain) has only a few counts. Its target is not known. This sample stems from a study of CD8 T cells in ankylosing spondylitis. Libraries of TCR beta came from quantitative 5'-RACE with molecular barcodes. TCRdb ran MiXCR on the 5' RACE reads and lists one entry per CDR3 protein. In the table there are roughly 97,000 distinct CDR3 sequences, 7.5% to 9% of which are singletons. The CDR3 sequence is 15 residues long. The V gene's germline CDR1 is SGHTA and CDR2 FQGNSA. The V and J ends lost 2 bases and 6 bases respectively, with 14 bases between them. Broader study findings: Some motif variants had been reported before (in reactive arthritis synovial fluid and blood).

The receptor's source is a male donor with ankylosing spondylitis or in good health (not recorded which). Sequenced sample: blood, either unsorted or a sorted T cell fraction (not recorded which). This chain links TRBV7-2 with TRBJ1-5, with D possibly being TRBD1 (5 bases). This CDR3 reads CASSLSPGAGQPQHF. The CDR3 coding sequence is TGTGCCAGCAGCTTAAGTCCCGGGGCGGGTCAGCCCCAGCATTTT.